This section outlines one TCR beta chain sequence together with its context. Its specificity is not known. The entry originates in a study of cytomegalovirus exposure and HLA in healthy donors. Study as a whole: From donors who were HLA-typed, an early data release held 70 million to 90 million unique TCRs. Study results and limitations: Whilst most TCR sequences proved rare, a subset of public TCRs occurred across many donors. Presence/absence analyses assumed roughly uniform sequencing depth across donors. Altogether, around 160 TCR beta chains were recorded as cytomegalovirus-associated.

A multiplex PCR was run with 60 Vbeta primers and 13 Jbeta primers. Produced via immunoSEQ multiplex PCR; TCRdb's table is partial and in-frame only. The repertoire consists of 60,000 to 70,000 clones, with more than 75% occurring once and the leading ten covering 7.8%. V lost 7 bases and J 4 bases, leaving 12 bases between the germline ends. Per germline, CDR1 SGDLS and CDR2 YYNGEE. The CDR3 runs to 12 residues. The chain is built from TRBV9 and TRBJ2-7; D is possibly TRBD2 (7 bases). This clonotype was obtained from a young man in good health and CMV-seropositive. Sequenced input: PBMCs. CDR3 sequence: CASGGALYEQYF. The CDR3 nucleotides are TGTGCCAGCGGGGGGGCCCTTTACGAGCAGTACTTC.